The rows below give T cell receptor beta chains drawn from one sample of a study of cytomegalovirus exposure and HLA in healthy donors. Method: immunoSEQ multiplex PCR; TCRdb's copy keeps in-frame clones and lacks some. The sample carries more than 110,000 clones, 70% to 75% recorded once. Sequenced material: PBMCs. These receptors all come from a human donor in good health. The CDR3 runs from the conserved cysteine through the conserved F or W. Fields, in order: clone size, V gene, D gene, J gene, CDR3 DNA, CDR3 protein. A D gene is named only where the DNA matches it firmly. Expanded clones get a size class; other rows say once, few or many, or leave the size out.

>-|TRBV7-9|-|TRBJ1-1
TGTGCCAGCAGCCCAGACCCGGGGAAGGGCACTGAAGCTTTCTTT
CASSPDPGKGTEAFF
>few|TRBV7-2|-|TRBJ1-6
TGTGCCAGCAGCTTAGATGGGGCGTTAAGTTCACCCCTCCACTTT
CASSLDGALSSPLHF
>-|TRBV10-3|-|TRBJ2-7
TGTGCCATCAGTGAGCTTGAGGATTACTACGAGCAGTACTTC
CAISELEDYYEQYF
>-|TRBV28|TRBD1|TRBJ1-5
TGTGCCAGCAGCGTAATGGACAGGGGGCTCTCTCAGCCCCAGCATTTT
CASSVMDRGLSQPQHF
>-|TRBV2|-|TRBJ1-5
TGTGCCTCTAGGACAGTTAGCAATCAGCCCCAGCATTTT
CASRTVSNQPQHF
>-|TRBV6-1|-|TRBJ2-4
TGTGCCAGCAGTGAAGCAGGGGTGAACATTCAGTACTTC
CASSEAGVNIQYF
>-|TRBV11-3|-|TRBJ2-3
TGTGCCAGCAGCTTGAGCGGGAGCACAGATACGCAGTATTTT
CASSLSGSTDTQYF
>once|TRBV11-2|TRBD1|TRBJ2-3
TGTGCCAGCAGCGCGGACAGGGGCACAGATACGCAGTATTTT
CASSADRGTDTQYF
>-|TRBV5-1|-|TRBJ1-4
TGCGCCAGCAGCTCACAGGGTCTTTATGAAAAACTGTTTTTT
CASSSQGLYEKLFF
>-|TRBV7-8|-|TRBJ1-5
TGTGCCAGCAGCTTAGGTCGGGCGGGTAATCAGCCCCAGCATTTT
CASSLGRAGNQPQHF
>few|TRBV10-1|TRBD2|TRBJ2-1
TGCGCCAGCAGTGATCAAATAGCGGGACCCTACAATGAGCAGTTCTTC
CASSDQIAGPYNEQFF
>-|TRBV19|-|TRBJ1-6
TGTGCCAGTACTAAGAGCTCCTATAATTCACCCCTCCACTTT
CASTKSSYNSPLHF
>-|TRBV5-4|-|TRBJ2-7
TGTGCCAGCAGCCCCAATGGTTACGAGCAGTACTTC
CASSPNGYEQYF
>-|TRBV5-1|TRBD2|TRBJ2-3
TGCGCCAGCAGCCTGGGACTAGCGGGAACAGATACGCAGTATTTT
CASSLGLAGTDTQYF
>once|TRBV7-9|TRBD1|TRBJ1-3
TGTGCCAGCAGCTTAGGAGACAGGGATTCTGGAAACACCATATATTTT
CASSLGDRDSGNTIYF
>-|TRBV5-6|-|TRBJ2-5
TGTGCCAGCAGCTTTGAGGAGACCCAGTACTTC
CASSFEETQYF
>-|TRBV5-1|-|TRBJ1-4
TGCGCCAGCAGCTTGATGTTGGCGGCCACCCCCGAAAAACTGTTTTTT
CASSLMLAATPEKLFF
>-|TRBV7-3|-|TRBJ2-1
TGTGCCAGCAGCCGTGACACCCATGAGCAGTTCTTC
CASSRDTHEQFF
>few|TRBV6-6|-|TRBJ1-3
TGTGCCATCCACGGGTCATCCGGAAACACCATATATTTT
CAIHGSSGNTIYF
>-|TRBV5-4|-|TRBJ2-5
TGTGCCAGCAAGGGGGGGACAAACTTGGAGACCCAGTACTTC
CASKGGTNLETQYF
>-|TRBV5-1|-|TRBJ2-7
TGCGCCAGCGCCTCCACAGGGGGGGCCTACGAGCAGTACTTC
CASASTGGAYEQYF